This T cell receptor beta chain came from a study of blood T cell repertoires in COVID-19. Germline V CDR1 and CDR2: MNHEY, SVGAGI. This CDR3 is built from 15 residues. V shed 0 bases and J 4 bases; nucleotides not matched to a gene: 2. In the authors' workflow: Amplified reference gene primers provided the basis for estimating nucleated cell counts. Here immunoSEQ multiplex PCR was the method, and the copy in TCRdb shows in-frame clones only, minus some. From that table come the V and J calls and clone size; the DNA was used to work out D and trimming. This table has roughly 330,000 clones, approximately 88% appearing once. In this sample, this clone turned up once.

This TCR derives from a man younger than 35 who had recovered from COVID-19. The source material was peripheral blood. The chain has TRBV6-5 and TRBJ2-3, with 9 bases lining up with TRBD1. This CDR3 reads CASSYSDRGSDTQYF. The CDR3 DNA reads TGTGCCAGCAGTTACTCGGACAGGGGCTCAGATACGCAGTATTTT.